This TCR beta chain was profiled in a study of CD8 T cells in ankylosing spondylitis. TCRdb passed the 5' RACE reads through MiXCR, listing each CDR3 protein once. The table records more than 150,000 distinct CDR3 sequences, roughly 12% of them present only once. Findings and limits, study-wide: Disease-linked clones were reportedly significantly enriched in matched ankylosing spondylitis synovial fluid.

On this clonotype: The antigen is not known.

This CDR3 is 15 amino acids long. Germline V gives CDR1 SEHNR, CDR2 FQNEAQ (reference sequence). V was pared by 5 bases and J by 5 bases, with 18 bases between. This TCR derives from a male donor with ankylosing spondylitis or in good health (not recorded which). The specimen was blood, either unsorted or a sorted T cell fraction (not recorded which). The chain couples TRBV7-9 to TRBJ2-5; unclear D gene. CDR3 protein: CASSPRDRVLETQYF. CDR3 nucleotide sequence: TGTGCCAGCAGCCCCCGTGATAGGGTGCTGGAGACCCAGTACTTC.